This T cell receptor beta chain was observed in a study of blood T cell repertoires in COVID-19. V was trimmed by 1 base and J by 0 bases, leaving 7 bases between them. Germline V gives CDR1 SGHVS, CDR2 FQNEAQ. This CDR3 contains 14 residues. Original processing methods: It was from reference gene primer amplification that nucleated cell counts were estimated. Sequencing was performed with immunoSEQ multiplex PCR; in TCRdb, only in-frame clones are kept and a portion is missing. That table furnishes V, J and clone size, whereas the DNA furnished D and trimming. The sample includes 300,000 to 400,000 clones, around 90% of them seen just once.

The specimen sequenced was PBMCs or T cells enriched from blood (not recorded which). The receptor comes from a young man who had recovered from COVID-19. J is TRBJ2-7 and V is TRBV7-8; D is undetermined. CDR3 sequence reads: CASSLEVASYEQYF. CDR3 sequence (DNA): TGTGCCAGCAGCTTAGAGGTAGCCTCCTACGAGCAGTACTTC.